This entry lists 21 T cell receptor beta chains sequenced from one sample in a study of T cell responses to AZD1222 COVID-19 vaccine. Clones were read by immunoSEQ multiplex PCR, and TCRdb kept only the in-frame ones, dropping some. The sample yields under 200,000 clones, more than 70% seen once. The sample was peripheral blood, taken 28 days after the second AZD1222 dose. These receptors were obtained from an adult who received the AZD1222 COVID-19 vaccine.

The CDR3 nucleotides read TGTGCCAGCAGCTTAGTGGCCTCGACCGATCAGCCCCAGCATTTT. Protein sequence: CASSLVASTDQPQHF. The chain joins TRBV7-2 to TRBJ1-5; D gene ambiguous. V was pared by 1 base and J by 5 bases, with 12 bases between. From germline, CDR1 is SGHTA and CDR2 FQGNSA. The CDR3 is made up of 15 amino acids.

V and J are TRBV5-1 and TRBJ2-3; 7 nucleotides match TRBD1. Germline trimming cut 10 bases from V and 3 bases from J; bases unmatched to any gene: 11. CDR1 is SGHRS, CDR2 YFSETQ, per germline. The CDR3 loop spans 14 amino acids. In nucleotides, the CDR3 is TGCGCCGCTGGTATAGGGGGCATTACAGATACGCAGTATTTT. Amino acids: CAAGIGGITDTQYF.

This clone was counted a few times. The chain combines TRBV6-5 with TRBJ2-7; D not resolved. The V end was cut by 0 bases, the J end by 2 bases, with 11 bases between. This CDR3 spans 15 amino acids. Germline CDR1 is MNHEY and CDR2 is SVGAGI. CDR3 bases: TGTGCCAGCAGTTACTCGAGGCAGGAGCCCTACGAGCAGTACTTC. It yields the protein CASSYSRQEPYEQYF.

This clone has just one count. The chain carries TRBV9 and TRBJ1-1, with 10 bases fitting TRBD1. The CDR3 consists of 13 residues. With 3 bases clipped from V and 7 bases from J, the junction kept 3 bases outside the gene matches. The V gene's germline CDR1 is SGDLS and CDR2 YYNGEE. For the CDR3, the DNA is TGTGCCAGCAGCGGACAGGGGGCGGGTGAAGCTTTCTTT. Encoded protein: CASSGQGAGEAFF.

The CDR3, as DNA: TGTGCCAGCAGTTACGTGGACAGGGGGCTTGGCGAGCAGTACTTC. Its translation is CASSYVDRGLGEQYF. The chain employs TRBV6-5 and TRBJ2-7; 11 bases line up with TRBD1. The germline V gene encodes CDR1 MNHEY and CDR2 SVGAGI. The trim removed 2 bases at V and 6 bases at J, leaving 6 bases unmatched. The CDR3 length is 15 residues.

The sample holds one count of this clone. This chain uses TRBV19 with TRBJ1-6; 9 bases are a match to TRBD1. Trimming took 3 bases from V and 6 from J; bases not matched to a gene: 0. Germline CDR1 reads LNHDA; CDR2 reads SQIVND (reference sequence). CDR3 length: 14 amino acids. The CDR3 sequence: CASSMDRGNSPLHF. CDR3 in DNA: TGTGCCAGTAGTATGGACAGGGGTAATTCACCCCTCCACTTT.

The genes are TRBV27 and TRBJ1-2; maybe TRBD1 (6 bases). Trimming shortened V by 3 bases and J by 4 bases, and 18 bases separated the two germline ends. This CDR3 is built from 16 residues. Germline V lookup: CDR1 MNHEY, CDR2 SMNVEV (reference sequence). CDR3 sequence (DNA): TGTGCCAGCAGTTTTGGGCTGGAGGGGGGTGGCTATGGCTACACCTTC. This encodes CASSFGLEGGGYGYTF.

This chain joins TRBV7-3 and TRBJ1-2; a weak D match, TRBD1 (6 bases). V dropped 2 bases and J dropped 7 bases, with 14 bases sitting between them. Germline V gives CDR1 SGHTA, CDR2 FQGTGA. The CDR3 sequence is 14 residues long. The DNA of the CDR3 is TGTGCCAGCAGCTTACAAGGGGGGCGTACTGGCTACACCTTC. It codes for CASSLQGGRTGYTF.

The chain carries TRBV9 and TRBJ2-3, with D uncertain. Per the germline V gene, CDR1 is SGDLS and CDR2 is YYNGEE. This CDR3 has 14 residues. Between the trimmed V and J ends, which lost 4 bases and 6 bases, there was a span of 15 bases. CDR3 DNA: TGTGCCAGCAGCCCATCCGCTCATGATGATACGCAGTATTTT. Protein: CASSPSAHDDTQYF.

The CDR3 nucleotides are TGTGCCAGCAGCGTAGCTGACAGTGTCTACGAGCAGTACTTC. As protein: CASSVADSVYEQYF. J is TRBJ2-7 and V is TRBV9; D perhaps matches TRBD1 (5 bases). CDR3 length: 14 residues. Looked up from germline, CDR1 is SGDLS and CDR2 is YYNGEE. V was clipped by 0 bases and J by 3 bases, with 10 bases between them.

V usage is TRBV5-8 and J usage is TRBJ1-4; a weak D match, TRBD1 (5 bases). V was clipped by 0 bases and J by 0 bases, with 9 bases between them. Germline CDR1 is SGHTS and CDR2 is YDEGEE. This CDR3 has 16 amino acids. Written as DNA, the CDR3 is TGTGCCAGCAGCTTGGGACAGCCTGCAACTAATGAAAAACTGTTTTTT. Protein sequence: CASSLGQPATNEKLFF.

The chain couples TRBV5-1 to TRBJ2-1; 11 bases map to TRBD2. CDR1 and CDR2 from the germline V gene are SGHRS and YFSETQ. After removal of 4 bases from V and 1 base from J, the junction contained 16 bases not matched to a gene. This CDR3 comprises 20 residues. This chain's CDR3 is CASSPEFSGRALTSYNEQFF. DNA for the CDR3: TGCGCCAGCAGCCCCGAGTTTAGCGGGAGGGCCCTTACATCCTACAATGAGCAGTTCTTC. Combining the CDR3 with reference TRBV5-1 and TRBJ2-1 gives the whole variable domain KAGVTQTPRYLIKTRGQQVTLSCSPISGHRSVSWYQQTPGQGLQFLFEYFSETQRNKGNFPGRFSGRQFSNSRSEMNVSTLELGDSALYLCASSPEFSGRALTSYNEQFFGPGTRLTVL.

This clone showed up just a few times. Other DNA sequences in the sample encode the same CDR3. V usage is TRBV28 and J usage is TRBJ2-7; D is unclear. The CDR3 runs 10 residues. Trimming pared 8 bases from V and 0 bases from J, leaving 2 bases between. The germline CDR1 and CDR2 sequences are MDHEN and SYDVKM. The CDR3 coding sequence is TGTGCCAGCGGCTCCTACGAGCAGTACTTC. This encodes CASGSYEQYF. Full variable domain (rest looked up from reference TRBV28 and TRBJ2-7): DVKVTQSSRYLVKRTGEKVFLECVQDMDHENMFWYRQDPGLGLRLIYFSYDVKMKEKGDIPEGYSVSREKKERFSLILESASTNQTSMYLCASGSYEQYFGPGTRLTVT.

The chain joins TRBV7-9 to TRBJ1-2; D possibly corresponds to TRBD1 (6 bases). CDR3 length equals 15 residues. Germline V lookup: CDR1 SEHNR, CDR2 FQNEAQ (reference sequence). V lost 1 base and J lost 7, with 16 bases in between. This chain's CDR3 is CASSLGEGGKAGYTF. The CDR3 bases are TGTGCCAGCAGCTTAGGCGAAGGGGGAAAGGCTGGCTACACCTTC.

J is TRBJ1-2 and V is TRBV5-4, with 7 bases matching TRBD1. The CDR3 has 14 residues. Trimming cost V 3 bases and J 4 bases; bases outside gene matches: 6. Germline V gene sequence: CDR1 SGHNT, CDR2 YYREEE (reference sequence). The DNA of the CDR3 is TGTGCCAGCAGCTCCGGACAGGCTCGCTATGGCTACACCTTC. Its protein product is CASSSGQARYGYTF.

The V gene is TRBV25-1, the J gene TRBJ1-4; unclear D gene. V lost 1 base and J 5 bases, leaving 8 bases between the germline ends. CDR3 length equals 14 residues. Germline V gives CDR1 MGHDK, CDR2 SYGVNS. CDR3 bases: TGTGCCAGCAGTGAATTTAAGGGAAATGAAAAACTGTTTTTT. As protein: CASSEFKGNEKLFF. The full variable domain, in which reference TRBV25-1 and TRBJ1-4 provide the parts outside the CDR3, is EADIYQTPRYLVIGTGKKITLECSQTMGHDKMYWYQQDPGMELHLIHYSYGVNSTEKGDLSSESTVSRIRTEHFPLTLESARPSHTSQYLCASSEFKGNEKLFFGSGTQLSVL.

The chain links TRBV13 to TRBJ2-2; D gene unclear. There are 12 residues in the CDR3. Germline V gives CDR1 PRHDT, CDR2 FYEKMQ (reference sequence). V lost 6 bases and J lost 5, with 7 bases in between. The CDR3 DNA is TGTGCCAGCAGTTACGGAACCGGGGAGCTGTTTTTT. Translation: CASSYGTGELFF.

This clone has only a few counts. The chain joins TRBV3-1 (or the pseudogene TRBV3-2) to TRBJ2-7; either TRBD1 or TRBD2 may supply D (5 bases each). CDR1 and CDR2 (germline): LGHDT, YNNKEL (reference sequence). CDR3 length equals 17 residues. The V end was cut by 0 bases, the J end by 0 bases, with 15 bases between. CDR3: CASSQDGTQGPSYEQYF. The CDR3 DNA reads TGTGCCAGCAGCCAAGATGGGACGCAGGGCCCCTCCTACGAGCAGTACTTC.

This clone was counted a few times. The sample contains more than one DNA sequence encoding this CDR3. The J gene is TRBJ1-2, the V gene TRBV6-1, with D possibly being TRBD1 (5 bases). The CDR3 consists of 12 residues. Germline lookup yields CDR1 MNHNS and CDR2 SASEGT. Trimming took 3 bases from V and 4 from J, leaving 6 bases between them. For the CDR3, the DNA is TGTGCCAGCAGTGAGAGGGGCTATGGCTACACCTTC. Amino acids: CASSERGYGYTF.

The J gene is TRBJ2-7, the V gene TRBV28; 10 bases map to TRBD2. The CDR3 contains 15 residues. Germline CDR1 MDHEN, CDR2 SYDVKM. Trimming removed 4 bases from V and 4 bases from J; junction bases left unmatched: 7. The CDR3 nucleotides are TGTGCCAGCAGTTCAGTAGCGGGAGGAAAGTACGAGCAGTACTTC. Its translation is CASSSVAGGKYEQYF.

The gene calls are TRBV29-1 and TRBJ2-2, with D hard to call. CDR1 SQVTM and CDR2 ANQGSEA come from the germline V gene. Trimming cost V 3 bases and J 1 base, with 6 bases left between them. The CDR3 covers 13 residues. The CDR3 DNA follows: TGCAGCGTTGATCAGCGGAACACCGGGGAGCTGTTTTTT. It translates to CSVDQRNTGELFF.